The 6 T cell receptor beta chains in this list originate from one sample, sequenced in a study of T cell responses to AZD1222 COVID-19 vaccine. Generated by immunoSEQ multiplex PCR, the TCRdb table keeps only in-frame clones and is missing some. This table has some 100,000 clones, 75% to 95% appearing once. This material consisted of peripheral blood, taken on day 0 of AZD1222 vaccination. The receptors derive from an adult in good health.

V and J are TRBV5-4 and TRBJ1-1; D remains ambiguous. V was trimmed by 4 bases and J by 5 bases, leaving 9 bases between them. The CDR3 loop spans 12 amino acids. Germline values: CDR1 SGHNT, CDR2 YYREEE (reference sequence). The chain's CDR3 is CASSQLETEAFF. The CDR3 coding sequence is TGTGCCAGCAGCCAATTAGAAACTGAAGCTTTCTTT.

The chain uses TRBV28 and TRBJ2-5; D is perhaps TRBD2 (7 bases). Germline V CDR1 and CDR2: MDHEN, SYDVKM. V lost 10 bases and J lost 5, with 20 bases in between. The CDR3 runs 14 residues. In DNA, the CDR3 is TGTGCCACCCTGCTCCGGGGGGCGAGGGAGACCCAGTACTTC. It yields the protein CATLLRGARETQYF.

The V call is TRBV7-9, the J call TRBJ1-5, with D uncertain. The CDR3 runs to 13 residues. Deletions cut 3 bases from V and 5 bases from J, with 8 bases between. Germline CDR1 is SEHNR and CDR2 is FQNEAQ (reference sequence). The CDR3, as DNA: TGTGCCAGCAGCTTTGCGCAGGATCAGCCCCAGCATTTT. Residues: CASSFAQDQPQHF.

As DNA, the CDR3 is TGTGCCAGCAGCCGGAGACTAGCGGGGGGGCTAGATGAGCAGTTCTTC. As protein: CASSRRLAGGLDEQFF. V is TRBV3-1 (or the pseudogene TRBV3-2) and J is TRBJ2-1, with TRBD2 matching over 14 bases. The CDR3 contains 16 residues. CDR1 is LGHDT, CDR2 YNNKEL, per germline (reference sequence). Trimming took 4 bases from V and 8 from J; bases not matched to a gene: 7.

V gene TRBV7-2 combines with J gene TRBJ2-1, with 11 bases aligning to TRBD2. This CDR3 is 15 amino acids long. V lost 7 bases to trimming and J lost 4 bases; unmatched junction nucleotides: 6. Germline assignment: CDR1 SGHTA and CDR2 FQGNSA. The CDR3 loop reads CASTISGGGYNEQFF. The CDR3 region has the DNA TGTGCCAGCACCATTAGCGGGGGGGGTTACAATGAGCAGTTCTTC.

CDR3 sequence: CASSLSVRPTQPQHF. CDR3 DNA: TGTGCCAGCAGTTTATCAGTTAGGCCCACTCAGCCCCAGCATTTT. This chain uses TRBV28 with TRBJ1-5; D unresolved. From germline, CDR1 is MDHEN and CDR2 SYDVKM. The CDR3 totals 15 residues. V lost 1 base to trimming and J lost 6 bases, with 13 bases between them.